These 28 T cell receptor beta chains came from one sample sequenced in a study of cytomegalovirus exposure and HLA in healthy donors. PCR employed 60 Vbeta and 13 Jbeta primers. Only in-frame clones appear in the TCRdb table, and some are missing; sequencing was by immunoSEQ multiplex PCR. In the table there are about 120,000 clones, approximately 80% of which are singletons. Source material: PBMCs. The receptors stem from a human donor in good health.

The rearrangement links TRBV28 to TRBJ2-5; perhaps TRBD2 as D (7 bases). The germline gives CDR1 MDHEN, CDR2 SYDVKM. This CDR3 has 13 amino acids. V lost 7 bases and J 5 bases, leaving 14 bases between the germline ends. In DNA, the CDR3 is TGTGCCAGCACTAAGGGGGGGGATGAGACCCAGTACTTC. Amino acid sequence: CASTKGGDETQYF.

V is TRBV30 and J is TRBJ1-1; D might be TRBD1 (5 bases). The ends were cut back, 0 bases at V and 5 bases at J, with 10 bases in the middle. The CDR3 contains 13 residues. Germline V lookup: CDR1 GTSNPN, CDR2 SVGIG (reference sequence). Written as DNA, the CDR3 is TGTGCCTGGAGTGTGGGGCAGGGAACTGAAGCTTTCTTT. Translating gives CAWSVGQGTEAFF.

The chain carries TRBV29-1 and TRBJ2-2, with 7 bases that match TRBD1. Trimming cost V 3 bases and J 0 bases; bases outside gene matches: 10. Germline V gene sequence: CDR1 SQVTM, CDR2 ANQGSEA. The CDR3 covers 17 residues. The CDR3 DNA is TGCAGCGTTGAGGGGGACCCGGGACAGCCGAACACCGGGGAGCTGTTTTTT. Protein sequence: CSVEGDPGQPNTGELFF.

The chain recombines TRBV7-2 with TRBJ1-3; no firm D call. Per germline, CDR1 SGHTA and CDR2 FQGNSA. There are 15 residues in the CDR3. Deletions cut 3 bases from V and 0 bases from J, with 9 bases between. The CDR3 loop reads CASSLTPLSGNTIYF. In nucleotides, the CDR3 is TGTGCCAGCAGCTTGACACCTCTCTCTGGAAACACCATATATTTT.

The gene calls are TRBV19 and TRBJ1-1; TRBD1 aligns across 9 bases. The V gene end was trimmed by 5 bases and the J gene end by 4 bases; junction bases not matched to a gene: 2. Germline V lookup: CDR1 LNHDA, CDR2 SQIVND (reference sequence). The CDR3 length is 13 residues. The CDR3 region is CASSYRGLTEAFF. Here the CDR3 DNA reads TGTGCCAGTAGTTACAGGGGGCTCACTGAAGCTTTCTTT.

The rearrangement joins TRBV15 to TRBJ1-5; TRBD1 is a possible D gene (6 bases). Trimming left V 3 bases short and J 4 bases short, with 13 bases between. The CDR3 loop spans 15 amino acids. Germline V lookup: CDR1 LNHNV, CDR2 YYDKDF (reference sequence). CDR3: CATSSVVGANQPQHF. In DNA, the CDR3 is TGTGCCACCAGCAGTGTTGTGGGGGCGAATCAGCCCCAGCATTTT.

The chain is built from TRBV27 and TRBJ2-1; tentatively, D is TRBD1 (6 bases). Germline lookup yields CDR1 MNHEY and CDR2 SMNVEV (reference sequence). V was clipped by 7 bases and J by 7 bases, with 20 bases between them. The CDR3 is made up of 15 amino acids. This CDR3 is CASISRGVGPNEQFF. The CDR3, as DNA: TGTGCCAGCATCTCCAGGGGCGTGGGTCCAAATGAGCAGTTCTTC.

The V and J genes are TRBV2 and TRBJ2-1, with D perhaps matching TRBD1 (6 bases). CDR1 and CDR2 from the germline V gene are SNHLY and FYNNEI. The CDR3 has 15 residues. The ends were cut back, 6 bases at V and 6 bases at J, with 18 bases in the middle. As DNA, the CDR3 is TGTGCCAGCAGACGGGGCTCATCGACAGGCAATGAGCAGTTCTTC. This codes for CASRRGSSTGNEQFF.

The chain employs TRBV28 and TRBJ1-3, with unresolved D. CDR3 length: 16 residues. CDR1 is MDHEN, CDR2 SYDVKM, per germline. V gave up 2 bases and J gave up 0 bases, with 11 bases separating them. CDR3 nucleotide sequence: TGTGCCAGCAGTTTAAGTGGCGGATTCTCTGGAAACACCATATATTTT. It is translated as CASSLSGGFSGNTIYF.

This chain links TRBV6-1 with TRBJ2-7, with a tentative D call TRBD1 (6 bases). Deletions cut 4 bases from V and 3 bases from J, with 16 bases between. CDR3 size: 15 residues. Germline V lookup: CDR1 MNHNS, CDR2 SASEGT. The CDR3 coding sequence is TGTGCCAGCAGTGCCCCACAGGGAATCCGCTACGAGCAGTACTTC. Translating it yields CASSAPQGIRYEQYF.

This chain links TRBV28 with TRBJ2-7, with 16 bases aligning to TRBD2. The CDR3 length is 19 residues. The V gene end was trimmed by 10 bases and the J gene end by 0 bases; junction bases not matched to a gene: 15. Germline values: CDR1 MDHEN, CDR2 SYDVKM. CDR3 loop: CATMSGGLAGGLVSYEQYF. CDR3 DNA sequence: TGTGCCACCATGTCTGGGGGACTAGCGGGAGGGCTGGTCTCCTACGAGCAGTACTTC. The full variable domain, rest sourced from reference TRBV28 and TRBJ2-7, is DVKVTQSSRYLVKRTGEKVFLECVQDMDHENMFWYRQDPGLGLRLIYFSYDVKMKEKGDIPEGYSVSREKKERFSLILESASTNQTSMYLCATMSGGLAGGLVSYEQYFGPGTRLTVT.

The chain uses TRBV7-8 and TRBJ2-2; possibly TRBD2 for D (5 bases). The germline CDR1 and CDR2 sequences are SGHVS and FQNEAQ. The CDR3 is made up of 15 amino acids. The ends were cut back, 0 bases at V and 4 bases at J, with 9 bases in the middle. The CDR3 region has the DNA TGTGCCAGCAGCTTAGCTAGGACTCCCACCGGGGAGCTGTTTTTT. It codes for CASSLARTPTGELFF. Using reference TRBV7-8 and TRBJ2-2 for the parts outside the CDR3, the full variable domain is GAGVSQSPRYKVAKRGQDVALRCDPISGHVSLFWYQQALGQGPEFLTYFQNEAQLDKSGLPSDRFFAERPEGSVSTLKIQRTQQEDSAVYLCASSLARTPTGELFFGEGSRLTVL.

The chain couples TRBV2 to TRBJ2-3, with D perhaps TRBD2 (6 bases). This CDR3 spans 13 amino acids. CDR1 and CDR2 (germline): SNHLY, FYNNEI. V lost 8 bases to trimming and J lost 5 bases, with 14 bases between them. CDR3 residues: CASSSDSRDTQYF. The CDR3, as DNA: TGTGCCAGCTCTAGCGACAGTCGAGATACGCAGTATTTT.

This sequence joins TRBV9 and TRBJ2-2, with 12 bases aligning to TRBD2. In germline, CDR1 is SGDLS, CDR2 YYNGEE. The junction had 13 bases not matched to a gene; V was cut back by 4 bases and J by 3 bases. The CDR3 has 19 amino acids. The CDR3 reads CASSPRTSGIQLYTGELFF. The CDR3 nucleotides read TGTGCCAGCAGCCCGAGGACTAGCGGGATTCAGCTGTACACCGGGGAGCTGTTTTTT.

The CDR3 is CASRETGGTAYEQYF. DNA for the CDR3: TGTGCCAGCAGGGAGACAGGGGGGACGGCCTACGAGCAGTACTTC. This chain joins TRBV28 and TRBJ2-7; 9 nucleotides line up with TRBD1. Trimming took 6 bases from V and 2 from J; bases not matched to a gene: 8. The CDR3 contains 15 residues. Germline V gene sequence: CDR1 MDHEN, CDR2 SYDVKM.

The chain is built from TRBV19 and TRBJ1-6; 11 nucleotides match TRBD1. Germline values: CDR1 LNHDA, CDR2 SQIVND (reference sequence). V shed 5 bases and J 8 bases; nucleotides not matched to a gene: 11. The CDR3 sequence is 17 residues long. CDR3 DNA sequence: TGTGCCAGTAGTCGCGGTCCCCGGGACAGGGGGGATTCACCCCTCCACTTT. This translates into CASSRGPRDRGDSPLHF.

This clone appeared a few times. Its ends do not fully match the called genes, so a read error is possible. The V and J genes are TRBV6-6 and TRBJ2-6, with D possibly being TRBD2 (6 bases). This CDR3 is built from 15 residues. Germline V gene data show CDR1 as MNHNY and CDR2 as SVGAGI (reference sequence). CDR3: CASSYSGGGANGLTF. The CDR3 nucleotides read TGTGCCAGCAGTTACTCGGGGGGTGGGGCCAACGGCCTGACTTTC.

Note on this clone: Other DNA sequences in this specimen translate into the identical CDR3. V usage is TRBV19 and J usage is TRBJ2-3; D uncertain. The CDR3 sequence is 15 residues long. V lost 1 base and J 0 bases, leaving 8 bases between the germline ends. Germline V gene data show CDR1 as LNHDA and CDR2 as SQIVND (reference sequence). The CDR3 sequence: CASSIGGPSTDTQYF. The CDR3 nucleotides are TGTGCCAGTAGTATAGGCGGCCCTAGCACAGATACGCAGTATTTT.

V is TRBV5-1 and J is TRBJ2-7, with D possibly being TRBD1 (5 bases). V lost 7 bases, J lost 2 bases, and 13 bases lay in between. This CDR3 spans 13 amino acids. Germline V CDR1 and CDR2: SGHRS, YFSETQ. CDR3 sequence reads: CASAQGPTYEQYF. CDR3 bases: TGCGCCAGCGCCCAGGGCCCAACCTACGAGCAGTACTTC.

The chain couples TRBV11-2 to TRBJ2-1; 7 nucleotides agree with TRBD2. After removal of 5 bases from V and 8 bases from J, the junction contained 12 bases not matched to a gene. This CDR3 region has 15 residues. From germline, CDR1 is SGHAT and CDR2 FQNNGV. DNA of the CDR3: TGTGCCAGCAGCCCCGGCGGGGGACGGGGGGATGAGCAGTTCTTC. Amino acid sequence: CASSPGGGRGDEQFF.

This clone was seen more than once but under ten times. This sequence joins TRBV19 and TRBJ1-1; D not certain. Trimming pared 3 bases from V and 5 bases from J, leaving 16 bases between. Looked up from germline, CDR1 is LNHDA and CDR2 is SQIVND (reference sequence). The CDR3 runs 15 residues. CDR3 sequence reads: CASSIGQAVWTEAFF. The CDR3 DNA follows: TGTGCCAGTAGTATTGGCCAGGCCGTTTGGACTGAAGCTTTCTTT.

The rearrangement joins TRBV19 to TRBJ2-7; TRBD1 might be the D (6 bases). The V gene's germline CDR1 is LNHDA and CDR2 SQIVND (reference sequence). The CDR3 contains 15 residues. V lost 5 bases and J 7 bases, leaving 21 bases between the germline ends. The CDR3 loop reads CASSSRRQGQEEQYF. DNA for the CDR3: TGTGCCAGTAGTTCTAGAAGGCAGGGGCAGGAGGAGCAGTACTTC. The full variable domain, completed using reference TRBV19 and TRBJ2-7, is DGGITQSPKYLFRKEGQNVTLSCEQNLNHDAMYWYRQDPGQGLRLIYYSQIVNDFQKGDIAEGYSVSREKKESFPLTVTSAQKNPTAFYLCASSSRRQGQEEQYFGPGTRLTVT.

The CDR3 spells CASSPYATGHYGYTF. CDR3 nucleotide sequence: TGTGCCAGCAGCCCTTACGCCACAGGGCACTATGGCTACACCTTC. The chain couples TRBV11-3 to TRBJ1-2; maybe TRBD1 (6 bases). V shed 5 bases and J shed 3 bases, with 16 bases lying between them. In germline, CDR1 is SGHNT, CDR2 YENEEA. The CDR3 consists of 15 residues.

This rearrangement joins TRBV2 to TRBJ2-1; 7 positions match TRBD2. V was pared by 7 bases and J by 0 bases, with 3 bases of the junction left unmatched. Germline CDR1 SNHLY, CDR2 FYNNEI. The CDR3 has 14 amino acids. The CDR3 nucleotides read TGTGCCAGCATAGAGCGGGGCTCCTACAATGAGCAGTTCTTC. Its protein is CASIERGSYNEQFF.

The table lists this clone with a few counts. The J gene is TRBJ2-2, the V gene TRBV18, with D tentatively TRBD2 (6 bases). Germline CDR1 and CDR2: KGHSH and LQKENI. Trimming stripped 9 bases from V and 0 bases from J, with 11 bases between. The CDR3 sequence is 14 residues long. This CDR3 reads CASWRDANTGELFF. The CDR3 nucleotides read TGTGCCAGTTGGAGGGATGCGAACACCGGGGAGCTGTTTTTT.

This clone was picked up one time. The gene calls are TRBV15 and TRBJ1-2; 8 bases are a match to TRBD1. Trimming cost V 7 bases and J 8 bases; bases outside gene matches: 6. Germline CDR1 LNHNV, CDR2 YYDKDF (reference sequence). CDR3 length equals 12 residues. In DNA, the CDR3 is TGTGCCACCACCAGGACAGGGAAAGGCTACACCTTC. Its protein product is CATTRTGKGYTF.

This clone has only one observation. CDR3 nucleotides: TGTGCCAGCAGTGGACTTGAAGATACGCAGTATTTT. This encodes CASSGLEDTQYF. The V gene is TRBV6-5, the J gene TRBJ2-3; D may be TRBD2 (5 bases). The V gene's germline CDR1 is MNHEY and CDR2 SVGAGI. The CDR3 is 12 amino acids. The V gene lost 5 bases and the J gene lost 5 bases, with 8 bases spanning the gap.

The chain combines TRBV27 with TRBJ2-7, with TRBD1 identical over 10 bases. V was pared by 6 bases and J by 5 bases, with 10 bases of the junction left unmatched. CDR3 size: 15 residues. Looked up from germline, CDR1 is MNHEY and CDR2 is SMNVEV (reference sequence). This CDR3 reads CASSSLGTGAHEQYF. CDR3 nucleotides: TGTGCCAGCAGCTCCTTGGGGACAGGGGCCCACGAGCAGTACTTC.